The 24 T cell receptor beta chains listed next were all sequenced from one sample in a study of CD8+ T cells in alopecia areata (dated by TCRdb to between 2017 and 2018). Library preparation was by the immunoSEQ multiplex PCR assay. RNA was extracted from all samples and reverse transcribed into cDNA, which served as template for TCR sequencing. TCRdb provides this immuneACCESS table in a form limited to in-frame rearrangements. Some clones are lacking; in checked studies, under half of them reflect an unresolved V gene, and why the rest are absent is not known. Here the sample has more than 95,000 clones; around 50% occur a single time. The ten top clones hold about 10% of the sample. Source material: NKG2D-low CD8+ T cells sorted from blood. Per the publication, the cell subset or site label means: sorted CD8+ NKG2D-low blood T cells. All receptors come from a human donor with alopecia areata.

A remark on this clone: A junction end diverges from the germline sequence, so it may reflect a read error. The chain couples TRBV5-1 to TRBJ2-3, with 7 bases matching TRBD1. The CDR3 is made up of 12 amino acids. CDR1 and CDR2 (germline): SGHRS, YFSETQ. CDR3 sequence reads: CASSLAGTDSVF. In DNA, the CDR3 is TGCGCCAGCAGCTTGGCCGGGACAGACTCGGTATTT.

The chain recombines TRBV29-1 with TRBJ2-5; no firm D call. This CDR3 has 14 residues. V was shortened by 4 bases and J by 4 bases, with 16 bases between the two germline ends. The germline V gene encodes CDR1 SQVTM and CDR2 ANQGSEA. The CDR3 DNA reads TGCAGCGTTGCTGCCCCCGGGTCGGGAGAGACCCAGTACTTC. Amino acid sequence: CSVAAPGSGETQYF. Complete variable domain (other parts from reference TRBV29-1 and TRBJ2-5): SAVISQKPSRDICQRGTSLTIQCQVDSQVTMMFWYRQQPGQSLTLIATANQGSEATYESGFVIDKFPISRPNLTFSTLTVSNMSPEDSSIYLCSVAAPGSGETQYFGPGTRLLVL.

This clone was counted between two and nine times. This chain connects TRBV29-1 to TRBJ2-2; 8 bases are shared with TRBD2. Germline V lookup: CDR1 SQVTM, CDR2 ANQGSEA. The junction had 5 bases not matched to a gene; V was cut back by 1 base and J by 4 bases. The CDR3 is made up of 15 amino acids. The CDR3 nucleotides read TGCAGCGTTGAAGGCGCGGGGGGTGGCACCGGGGAGCTGTTTTTT. It is translated as CSVEGAGGGTGELFF.

J is TRBJ2-2 and V is TRBV28, with TRBD1 matching over 8 bases. Trimming removed 8 bases from V and 3 bases from J; junction bases left unmatched: 17. Germline loops: CDR1 MDHEN, CDR2 SYDVKM. There are 18 residues in the CDR3. The CDR3 region is CASSKYPMDRAYTGELFF. Here the CDR3 DNA reads TGTGCCAGCTCCAAGTACCCAATGGACAGGGCATACACCGGGGAGCTGTTTTTT.

The chain links TRBV9 to TRBJ2-2; no clear D. The germline V gene encodes CDR1 SGDLS and CDR2 YYNGEE. The CDR3 has 16 residues. V was shortened by 2 bases and J by 3 bases, with 14 bases between the two germline ends. The CDR3 loop reads CASSVGSRVDTGELFF. In DNA, the CDR3 is TGTGCCAGCAGCGTGGGGTCCCGAGTTGACACCGGGGAGCTGTTTTTT. The whole variable domain, remainder taken from reference TRBV9 and TRBJ2-2, is DSGVTQTPKHLITATGQRVTLRCSPRSGDLSVYWYQQSLDQGLQFLIQYYNGEERAKGNILERFSAQQFPDLHSELNLSSLELGDSALYFCASSVGSRVDTGELFFGEGSRLTVL.

This clone was detected many times. V usage is TRBV4-3 and J usage is TRBJ2-7, with 12 bases fitting TRBD2. The CDR3 runs to 16 residues. Germline values: CDR1 LGHNA, CDR2 YSLEER. Trimming cost V 1 base and J 4 bases; bases outside gene matches: 5. CDR3 DNA sequence: TGCGCCAGCAGCCAAGGTGTGACTAGCGGGAGTTACGAGCAGTACTTC. Encoded protein: CASSQGVTSGSYEQYF.

The chain carries TRBV5-1 and TRBJ1-5; no definite D call. V gave up 0 bases and J gave up 0 bases, with 4 bases separating them. The V gene's germline CDR1 is SGHRS and CDR2 YFSETQ. CDR3 size: 14 residues. The CDR3 coding sequence is TGCGCCAGCAGCTTGGGGCATAGCAATCAGCCCCAGCATTTT. Translating it yields CASSLGHSNQPQHF. The whole variable domain, remainder taken from reference TRBV5-1 and TRBJ1-5, is KAGVTQTPRYLIKTRGQQVTLSCSPISGHRSVSWYQQTPGQGLQFLFEYFSETQRNKGNFPGRFSGRQFSNSRSEMNVSTLELGDSALYLCASSLGHSNQPQHFGDGTRLSIL.

V and J are TRBV27 and TRBJ2-7; D unresolved. This CDR3 is 14 amino acids long. Trimming shortened V by 2 bases and J by 3 bases, and 11 bases separated the two germline ends. The germline gives CDR1 MNHEY, CDR2 SMNVEV (reference sequence). This CDR3 is CASSLIGPGYEQYF. In DNA form, the CDR3 reads TGTGCCAGCAGTTTAATTGGGCCCGGCTACGAGCAGTACTTC.

There are a few counts of this clone. V usage is TRBV29-1 and J usage is TRBJ2-7, with a possible D match to TRBD1 (6 bases). The V gene lost 0 bases and the J gene lost 2 bases, with 11 bases spanning the gap. In germline, CDR1 is SQVTM, CDR2 ANQGSEA. The CDR3 spans 14 residues. CDR3 nucleotide sequence: TGCAGCGTTGAAGAGTTAGGGACAACCTACGAGCAGTACTTC. Translated, it gives CSVEELGTTYEQYF.

The gene calls are TRBV5-1 and TRBJ2-1; 9 bases line up with TRBD2. CDR1 and CDR2 (germline): SGHRS, YFSETQ. The CDR3 has 15 residues. J gave up 9 bases and V 4 bases, and 11 bases lay outside the gene matches. The CDR3 DNA sequence: TGCGCCAGCAGCGAGATAGCGGGAGAGGCTTTTGAGCAGTTCTTC. It codes for CASSEIAGEAFEQFF. Using reference TRBV5-1 and TRBJ2-1 for the parts outside the CDR3, the full variable domain is KAGVTQTPRYLIKTRGQQVTLSCSPISGHRSVSWYQQTPGQGLQFLFEYFSETQRNKGNFPGRFSGRQFSNSRSEMNVSTLELGDSALYLCASSEIAGEAFEQFFGPGTRLTVL.

This clone was detected a few times. For the CDR3, the DNA is TGCAGCCTGGGGCTGGACAGGGTCACAGATACGCAGTATTTT. Residues: CSLGLDRVTDTQYF. J is TRBJ2-3 and V is TRBV29-1, with 8 bases lining up with TRBD1. Trimming at V came to 8 bases and at J to 2 bases, leaving 9 bases not matched to a gene. Germline CDR1 reads SQVTM; CDR2 reads ANQGSEA. The CDR3 is made up of 14 amino acids.

The chain employs TRBV5-1 and TRBJ2-7, with TRBD1 as a possible D gene (6 bases). Per the germline V gene, CDR1 is SGHRS and CDR2 is YFSETQ. Trimming took 4 bases from V and 3 from J, leaving 14 bases between them. This CDR3 is 14 amino acids long. This chain's CDR3 is CASSPPGQIYEQYF. DNA of the CDR3: TGCGCCAGCAGCCCGCCGGGACAAATCTACGAGCAGTACTTC.

The CDR3 bases are TGTGCCAGCAGCCCCGTCAGTGATTTTTACAATGAGCAGTTCTTC. The encoded protein is CASSPVSDFYNEQFF. This rearrangement joins TRBV9 to TRBJ2-1; no firm D call. This CDR3 has 15 amino acids. V was clipped by 4 bases and J by 4 bases, with 15 bases between them. Germline lookup yields CDR1 SGDLS and CDR2 YYNGEE.

The V call is TRBV29-1, the J call TRBJ2-1, with a tentative D call TRBD2 (6 bases). CDR1 and CDR2 (germline): SQVTM, ANQGSEA. V was cut by 7 bases and J by 7 bases, with 14 bases left in between. The CDR3 totals 12 residues. This chain's CDR3 is CSAPGLTNEQFF. CDR3 in DNA: TGCAGCGCTCCGGGACTGACAAATGAGCAGTTCTTC.

There are a few counts of this clone. The chain combines TRBV29-1 with TRBJ2-1; 8 positions match TRBD2. Germline V CDR1 and CDR2: SQVTM, ANQGSEA. The ends lost 8 bases at V and 8 bases at J; junction bases unmatched: 5. CDR3 length equals 11 residues. The DNA for the CDR3 is TGCAGCTGTACTAGCGGAGATGAGCAGTTCTTC. Translating gives CSCTSGDEQFF.

This clone was detected only a few times. This chain links TRBV28 with TRBJ2-5; 8 bases map to TRBD2. This CDR3 has 13 residues. The germline V gene encodes CDR1 MDHEN and CDR2 SYDVKM. The V segment lost 3 bases and the J segment 4 bases; nucleotides outside the gene matches: 1. In DNA form, the CDR3 reads TGTGCCAGCAGTTTTCGGGGGGGAGAGACCCAGTACTTC. It is translated as CASSFRGGETQYF.

In the case of this clone: Mismatch with germline at one junction end may stem from a read error. The rearrangement joins TRBV29-1 to TRBJ2-1, with D perhaps matching TRBD2 (5 bases). The CDR3 length is 12 residues. CDR1 and CDR2 (germline): SQVTM, ANQGSEA. The CDR3 is CSAEGSFNEQFF. The DNA for the CDR3 is TGCAGCGCCGAGGGCTCCTTCAATGAGCAGTTCTTC.

There are a few counts of this clone. The V call is TRBV18, the J call TRBJ2-7; D may correspond to TRBD1 or TRBD2 (6 bases each). Trimming took 2 bases from V and 4 from J, leaving 12 bases between them. The germline CDR1 and CDR2 sequences are KGHSH and LQKENI. The CDR3 contains 14 residues. In nucleotides, the CDR3 is TGTGCCAGCTCACCATCGGGGGCGGGGTACGAGCAGTACTTC. Its translation: CASSPSGAGYEQYF.

As to this clone: The sample holds other DNA sequences that translate to the same CDR3. This chain links TRBV29-1 with TRBJ2-7, with D perhaps matching TRBD1 (5 bases). Trimming left V 6 bases short and J 2 bases short, with 11 bases between. There are 12 residues in the CDR3. Germline loops: CDR1 SQVTM, CDR2 ANQGSEA. The CDR3 reads CSVEQVPYEQYF. DNA for the CDR3: TGCAGCGTGGAACAGGTGCCCTACGAGCAGTACTTC.

The chain recombines TRBV5-6 with TRBJ1-1, with 8 bases that match TRBD1. With 4 bases clipped from V and 4 bases from J, the junction kept 3 bases outside the gene matches. CDR1 is SGHDT, CDR2 YYEEEE, per germline. The CDR3 totals 13 residues. The CDR3 protein is CASSADRATEAFF. The CDR3 bases are TGTGCCAGCAGCGCGGACAGGGCCACTGAAGCTTTCTTT. Full variable domain (rest looked up from reference TRBV5-6 and TRBJ1-1): DAGVTQSPTHLIKTRGQQVTLRCSPKSGHDTVSWYQQALGQGPQFIFQYYEEEERQRGNFPDRFSGHQFPNYSSELNVNALLLGDSALYLCASSADRATEAFFGQGTRLTVV.

The chain joins TRBV29-1 to TRBJ1-5, with D possibly matching TRBD1 (5 bases). CDR1 and CDR2 from the germline V gene are SQVTM and ANQGSEA. V lost 4 bases and J 11 bases, leaving 18 bases between the germline ends. The CDR3 totals 13 residues. For the CDR3, the DNA is TGCAGCGTTGTCACAGGAGCTACCTCAGCCCAGCATTTT. This codes for CSVVTGATSAQHF. Complete variable domain (other parts from reference TRBV29-1 and TRBJ1-5): SAVISQKPSRDICQRGTSLTIQCQVDSQVTMMFWYRQQPGQSLTLIATANQGSEATYESGFVIDKFPISRPNLTFSTLTVSNMSPEDSSIYLCSVVTGATSAQHFGDGTRLSIL.

V gene TRBV6-6 combines with J gene TRBJ1-1; D is uncertain. The ends were cut back, 2 bases at V and 2 bases at J, with 12 bases in the middle. Germline CDR1 reads MNHNY; CDR2 reads SVGAGI (reference sequence). The CDR3 runs to 15 residues. The CDR3 sequence is CASSYSWTLNTEAFF. The CDR3 region has the DNA TGTGCCAGCAGTTACAGTTGGACGCTAAACACTGAAGCTTTCTTT.

This clone was counted only a few times. The J gene is TRBJ2-2, the V gene TRBV28, with D perhaps TRBD1 (6 bases). With 3 bases removed from V and 0 bases from J, the gap between germline ends came to 14 bases. Germline CDR1 MDHEN, CDR2 SYDVKM. The CDR3 extends over 17 amino acids. DNA for the CDR3: TGTGCCAGCAGTTTTACTGCAGGGGAAGCGAACACCGGGGAGCTGTTTTTT. Amino acids: CASSFTAGEANTGELFF.

This clone is labeled medium-sized. V gene TRBV18 combines with J gene TRBJ2-4; the match to TRBD2 covers 9 bases. V lost 9 bases and J lost 0; bases outside the gene matches: 0. Germline assignment: CDR1 KGHSH and CDR2 LQKENI. The CDR3 covers 13 residues. In DNA form, the CDR3 reads TGTGCCAGACTAGCGGGAGCCAAAAACATTCAGTACTTC. Its translation is CARLAGAKNIQYF.